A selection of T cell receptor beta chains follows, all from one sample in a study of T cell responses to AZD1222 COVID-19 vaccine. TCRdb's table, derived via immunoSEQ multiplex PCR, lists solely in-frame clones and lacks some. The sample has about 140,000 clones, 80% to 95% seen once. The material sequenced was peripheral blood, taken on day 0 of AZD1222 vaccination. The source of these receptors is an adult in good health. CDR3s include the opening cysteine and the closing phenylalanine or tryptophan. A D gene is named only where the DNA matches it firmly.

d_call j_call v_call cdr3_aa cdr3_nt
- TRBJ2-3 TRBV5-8 CASSGTGGAGRDTQYF TGTGCCAGCAGCGGAACCGGGGGAGCGGGTAGAGATACGCAGTATTTT
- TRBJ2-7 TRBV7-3 CASSEAGGTYEQYF TGTGCCAGCAGCGAAGCGGGCGGGACCTACGAGCAGTACTTC
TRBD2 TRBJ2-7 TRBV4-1 CASSQGLTFREGLSYEQYF TGCGCCAGCAGCCAGGGTCTCACCTTCCGGGAGGGCCTTTCCTACGAGCAGTACTTC
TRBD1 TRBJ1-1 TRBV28 CASSLRGRTEAFF TGTGCCAGCAGTCTCAGGGGGCGGACTGAAGCTTTCTTT
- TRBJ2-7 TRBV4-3 CASSQDYQSYEQYF TGCGCCAGCAGCCAAGATTATCAGAGCTACGAGCAGTACTTC
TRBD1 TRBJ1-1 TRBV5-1 CASSLFWDRNTEAFF TGCGCCAGCAGCTTGTTTTGGGACAGGAACACTGAAGCTTTCTTT
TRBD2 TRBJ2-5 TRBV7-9 CASSFISGRSETQYF TGTGCCAGCAGCTTTATTAGCGGGAGGTCGGAGACCCAGTACTTC
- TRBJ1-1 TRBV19 CASSINPDIGTEAFF TGTGCCAGTAGTATCAACCCCGACATCGGCACTGAAGCTTTCTTT
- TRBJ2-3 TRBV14 CASSLGPSTDTQYF TGTGCCAGCAGCCTGGGACCGAGCACAGATACGCAGTATTTT
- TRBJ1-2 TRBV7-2 CASSLRGINYGYTF TGTGCCAGCAGCCTAAGGGGAATTAACTATGGCTACACCTTC
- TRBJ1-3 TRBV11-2 CASSAQGYTGNTIYF TGTGCCAGCAGCGCCCAGGGGTACACTGGAAACACCATATATTTT
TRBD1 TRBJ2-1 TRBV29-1 CSVRGTGTYNEQFF TGCAGCGTGAGGGGGACAGGAACTTACAATGAGCAGTTCTTC
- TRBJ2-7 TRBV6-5 CASRWAGSSYEQYF TGTGCCAGCCGGTGGGCGGGGAGCTCCTACGAGCAGTACTTC
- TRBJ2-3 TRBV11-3 CASSPAGIAADTQYF TGTGCCAGCAGCCCCGCGGGAATAGCAGCAGATACGCAGTATTTT
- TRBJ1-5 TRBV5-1 CASSLGAGSNQPQHF TGCGCCAGCAGCTTGGGGGCAGGGAGTAATCAGCCCCAGCATTTT
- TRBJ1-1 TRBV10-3 CAISDQGGTEAFF TGTGCCATCAGTGACCAAGGGGGCACTGAAGCTTTCTTT
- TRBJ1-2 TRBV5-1 CASSIDSNYGYTF TGCGCCAGCAGCATCGACAGTAACTATGGCTACACCTTC
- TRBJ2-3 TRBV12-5 CASGVTDTQYF TGTGCTAGTGGGGTCACAGATACGCAGTATTTT
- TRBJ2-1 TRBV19 CASSIPGIGPYNEQFF TGTGCCAGTAGTATTCCGGGTATCGGCCCCTACAATGAGCAGTTCTTC
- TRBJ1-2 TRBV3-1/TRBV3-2 CASSPVGSVGDPNYGYTF TGTGCCAGCAGCCCAGTGGGCAGCGTGGGGGATCCTAACTATGGCTACACCTTC